The 8 T cell receptor beta chains below all came from one sample that was sequenced in a study of T cell responses to AZD1222 COVID-19 vaccine. Method: immunoSEQ multiplex PCR; TCRdb's copy keeps in-frame clones and lacks some. The sample records 85,000 to 130,000 clones, over 80% being singletons. The sequenced sample was peripheral blood, obtained on day 0 of AZD1222 vaccination. All receptors come from an adult in good health.

V usage is TRBV11-2 and J usage is TRBJ2-1, with D possibly TRBD2 on 5 matching bases. There are 13 residues in the CDR3. Trimming pared 3 bases from V and 6 bases from J, leaving 9 bases between. Germline V gene data show CDR1 as SGHAT and CDR2 as FQNNGV. CDR3 DNA: TGTGCCAGCAGCTTGGGAGTAGTCAATGAGCAGTTCTTC. Residues: CASSLGVVNEQFF.

This chain links TRBV5-1 with TRBJ2-7, with a weak D call TRBD2 (6 bases). Trimming pared 0 bases from V and 0 bases from J, leaving 10 bases between. The CDR3 runs 15 residues. Germline V lookup: CDR1 SGHRS, CDR2 YFSETQ. In DNA, the CDR3 is TGCGCCAGCAGCTTGGTGCGGGGAAGCTCCTACGAGCAGTACTTC. This gives the protein CASSLVRGSSYEQYF.

This chain uses TRBV20-1 with TRBJ2-5, with D possibly being TRBD2 (6 bases). Germline V gene lookup returns CDR1 DFQATT and CDR2 SNEGSKA (reference sequence). Deletions cut 3 bases from V and 1 base from J, with 15 bases between. The CDR3 has 15 residues. CDR3 sequence reads: CSASRLPEGQETQYF. The DNA of the CDR3 is TGCAGTGCTAGTCGTTTGCCGGAGGGCCAAGAGACCCAGTACTTC.

The chain recombines TRBV7-2 with TRBJ2-7; tentatively, D is TRBD2 (5 bases). The germline V gene encodes CDR1 SGHTA and CDR2 FQGNSA. V was shortened by 5 bases and J by 1 base, with 9 bases between the two germline ends. This CDR3 is 13 amino acids long. CDR3 coding DNA: TGTGCCAGCAGCGGAGCGGTTTCCTACGAGCAGTACTTC. This encodes CASSGAVSYEQYF.

Only a few counts were recorded for this clone. CDR3 in DNA: TGTGCCAGTAGTATATTAAGGGCCCCCTCTGGGGCCAACGTCCTGACTTTC. It encodes CASSILRAPSGANVLTF. The chain joins TRBV19 to TRBJ2-6, with unresolved D. The ends were cut back, 2 bases at V and 0 bases at J, with 11 bases in the middle. From germline, CDR1 is LNHDA and CDR2 SQIVND (reference sequence). This CDR3 contains 17 residues.

The chain has TRBV30 and TRBJ2-5; TRBD2 aligns across 13 bases. The CDR3 runs to 14 residues. Germline assignment: CDR1 GTSNPN and CDR2 SVGIG (reference sequence). The V gene end was trimmed by 5 bases and the J gene end by 4 bases; junction bases not matched to a gene: 4. CDR3 DNA sequence: TGTGCCTGGCGGACTAGCGGGGGAACAGAGACCCAGTACTTC. It is translated as CAWRTSGGTETQYF.

The CDR3 bases are TGCGCCAGCAGCCAAGATAAGGTTCTGGGAGTTCCCTATGGCTACACCTTC. Protein product: CASSQDKVLGVPYGYTF. The rearrangement links TRBV4-3 to TRBJ1-2; D not resolved. Germline V gene sequence: CDR1 LGHNA, CDR2 YSLEER. Trimming took off 0 bases at V and 4 bases at J, with 18 bases between the two ends. The CDR3 consists of 17 residues.

This chain uses TRBV14 with TRBJ1-1; D perhaps matches TRBD1 (6 bases). The V and J ends lost 1 base and 1 base respectively, with 13 bases between them. CDR3 length: 16 amino acids. Germline CDR1 SGHDN, CDR2 FVKESK. The CDR3: CASSQGLGRGNTEAFF. CDR3 nucleotide sequence: TGTGCCAGCAGCCAAGGACTAGGCAGGGGGAACACTGAAGCTTTCTTT.